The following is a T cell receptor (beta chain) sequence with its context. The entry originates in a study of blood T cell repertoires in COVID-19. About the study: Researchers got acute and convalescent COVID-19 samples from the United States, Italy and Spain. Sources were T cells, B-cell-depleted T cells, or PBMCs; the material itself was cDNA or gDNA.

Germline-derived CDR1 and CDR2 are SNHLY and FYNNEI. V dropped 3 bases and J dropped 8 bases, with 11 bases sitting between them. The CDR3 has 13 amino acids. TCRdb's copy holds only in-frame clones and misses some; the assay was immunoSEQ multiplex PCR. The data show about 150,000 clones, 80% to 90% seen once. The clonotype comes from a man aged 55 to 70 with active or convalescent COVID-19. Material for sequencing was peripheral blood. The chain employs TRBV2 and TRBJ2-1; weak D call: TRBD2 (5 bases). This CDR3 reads CASSEAGGYEQFF. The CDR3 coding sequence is TGTGCCAGCAGTGAGGCTGGAGGTTATGAGCAGTTCTTC. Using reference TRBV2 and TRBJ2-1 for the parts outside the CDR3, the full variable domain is EPEVTQTPSHQVTQMGQEVILRCVPISNHLYFYWYRQILGQKVEFLVSFYNNEISEKSEIFDDQFSVERPDGSNFTLKIRSTKLEDSAMYFCASSEAGGYEQFFGPGTRLTVL.